What follows are 6 T cell receptor beta chains derived from one specimen sequenced in a study of CD8 T cells in ankylosing spondylitis. TCRdb analysed the 5' RACE reads with MiXCR anew, one entry per CDR3 protein. This table has about 220,000 distinct CDR3 sequences, just under 7.5% appearing once. Their antigens are not known. Study observations and caveats: A TCR beta motif of under 10 highly homologous variants appeared characteristic of ankylosing spondylitis blood.

The sequencing input was blood, either unsorted or a sorted T cell fraction (not recorded which). Source of these receptors: a male donor with ankylosing spondylitis.

This clonotype was seen many times. The chain joins TRBV9 to TRBJ2-2; tentatively, D is TRBD2 (5 bases). V lost 6 bases, J lost 2 bases, and 17 bases lay in between. The CDR3 extends over 16 amino acids. Germline V gene sequence: CDR1 SGDLS, CDR2 YYNGEE. The CDR3 spells CASTPGSGLNTGELFF. In DNA, the CDR3 is TGTGCCAGCACCCCTGGGAGCGGTTTAAACACCGGGGAGCTGTTTTTT.

This clonotype showed up many times. The chain has TRBV12-3 or TRBV12-4 and TRBJ1-4; TRBD1 matches at 9 bases. The CDR3 has 16 amino acids. Written as DNA, the CDR3 is TGTGTGGACGGTGGGGACAGGGAACTTACTAATGAAAAACTGTTTTTT. Its protein product is CVDGGDRELTNEKLFF.

This clonotype has ten or more counts. J is TRBJ2-7 and V is TRBV11-2, with D perhaps TRBD1 (6 bases). CDR1 and CDR2 from the germline V gene are SGHAT and FQNNGV. The germline V and J ends were trimmed by 3 bases and 4 bases, with 13 bases remaining between them. CDR3 length: 14 residues. The CDR3 DNA sequence: TGTGCCAGCAGCTTTTCAGGGGACGGATACGAGCAGTACTTC. It translates to CASSFSGDGYEQYF.

This clonotype was seen many times. The chain recombines TRBV4-3 with TRBJ2-1, with 8 bases aligning to TRBD2. The V and J ends lost 0 bases and 2 bases, in that order; junction bases with no gene match: 6. CDR3 length: 17 amino acids. Germline CDR1 is LGHNA and CDR2 is YSLEER. DNA of the CDR3: TGCGCCAGCAGCCAAGATGGGCGGGGGGCACCCTACAATGAGCAGTTCTTC. Translation gives CASSQDGRGAPYNEQFF.

This clonotype was counted many times. This chain joins TRBV28 and TRBJ2-7; D is possibly TRBD1 (5 bases). Per the germline V gene, CDR1 is MDHEN and CDR2 is SYDVKM. There are 10 residues in the CDR3. The germline V and J ends were trimmed by 7 bases and 5 bases, with 6 bases remaining between them. CDR3 DNA sequence: TGTGCCAGCAAAGGGGACGAGCAGTACTTC. Amino acid sequence: CASKGDEQYF.

This clonotype appeared many times. The rearrangement uses TRBV12-3 or TRBV12-4 and TRBJ1-1; no definite D call. CDR3 size: 15 residues. Trimming shortened V by 5 bases and J by 0 bases, and 13 bases separated the two germline ends. The CDR3 spells CASSTLQALNTEAFF. The CDR3 DNA sequence: TGTGCCAGCAGTACCCTTCAGGCATTGAACACTGAAGCTTTCTTT.